This T cell receptor beta chain stems from a study of early T cells in non-severe SARS-CoV-2 infection. The length of the CDR3 is 11 residues. The V gene lost 4 bases and the J gene lost 6 bases, with 5 bases spanning the gap. Per the germline V gene, CDR1 is SEHNR and CDR2 is FQNEAQ (reference sequence). Unique molecular identifier tags were affixed to discrete cDNA molecules. TCRdb fed the 5' RACE reads into MiXCR, producing one record per CDR3 protein. The data hold tens of thousands of distinct CDR3 sequences, with around 8.9% observed a single time. Findings and caveats of the study: In VDJdb matching, anti-spike CD8 responses were favored while private and CD4 specificities went missing.

There are many counts of this clonotype. What it binds is not known. The V call is TRBV7-9, the J call TRBJ2-3; D gene uncertain. The sequenced sample consisted of whole blood. The receptor comes from an adult who was a healthcare worker with PCR-confirmed SARS-CoV-2 infection or an uninfected control (not recorded which). Here the CDR3 reads CASSSVDTQYF. Here the CDR3 DNA reads TGTGCCAGCAGCTCTGTGGATACGCAGTATTTT.